One sample yielded the 22 T cell receptor beta chains listed below, sequenced in a study of blood T cell repertoires in COVID-19. Profiled with immunoSEQ multiplex PCR; TCRdb holds only in-frame clones, not every one. The sample has approximately 140,000 clones, approximately 88% seen once. The sample comprised peripheral blood. The receptor source for this set is a man aged 55 to 70 with active or convalescent COVID-19.

This clone was seen ten or more times. The rearrangement uses TRBV11-2 and TRBJ2-7; no reliable D call. CDR3 length: 14 amino acids. Trimming took off 2 bases at V and 2 bases at J, with 10 bases between the two ends. Germline V CDR1 and CDR2: SGHAT, FQNNGV. The CDR3 nucleotides are TGTGCCAGCAGCTTATACGGCGGAACCTACGAGCAGTACTTC. Residues: CASSLYGGTYEQYF.

This clone was picked up one time. This sequence joins TRBV6-6 and TRBJ1-4; 8 bases line up with TRBD1. The CDR3 sequence is 15 residues long. Germline CDR1 and CDR2: MNHNY and SVGAGI (reference sequence). V lost 2 bases, J lost 8 bases, and 7 bases stayed unmatched. The CDR3 sequence: CASSYGGQGAEKLFF. The DNA for the CDR3 is TGTGCCAGCAGTTACGGTGGCCAGGGGGCCGAAAAACTGTTTTTT.

The gene calls are TRBV7-9 and TRBJ1-1, with D possibly TRBD1 on 6 matching bases. V was clipped by 6 bases and J by 3 bases, with 11 bases between them. The CDR3 is made up of 13 amino acids. Germline V gene sequence: CDR1 SEHNR, CDR2 FQNEAQ (reference sequence). DNA for the CDR3: TGTGCCAGCAGTCGACAGGCATACACTGAAGCTTTCTTT. Amino acid sequence: CASSRQAYTEAFF. The entire variable domain, with the rest obtained from reference TRBV7-9 and TRBJ1-1, is as follows: DTGVSQNPRHKITKRGQNVTFRCDPISEHNRLYWYRQTLGQGPEFLTYFQNEAQLEKSRLLSDRFSAERPKGSFSTLEIQRTEQGDSAMYLCASSRQAYTEAFFGQGTRLTVV.

The V gene is TRBV15, the J gene TRBJ1-5; the match to TRBD1 covers 7 bases. This CDR3 is 17 amino acids long. Per germline, CDR1 LNHNV and CDR2 YYDKDF (reference sequence). V shed 1 base and J 0 bases; nucleotides not matched to a gene: 6. As DNA, the CDR3 is TGTGCCACCAGCAGAGTCCCTACAGGGGTTAGCAATCAGCCCCAGCATTTT. Translated, it gives CATSRVPTGVSNQPQHF.

The chain combines TRBV6-4 with TRBJ2-1, with 10 bases that match TRBD2. The CDR3 contains 19 residues. In germline, CDR1 is MRHNA, CDR2 SNTAGT. Losses at the gene ends were 6 bases for V and 2 bases for J; bases not matched to a gene: 16. CDR3 amino acids: CASRPPKREGPLPYNEQFF. In nucleotides, the CDR3 is TGTGCCAGCAGGCCACCTAAGCGGGAGGGCCCTCTTCCCTACAATGAGCAGTTCTTC.

The chain recombines TRBV18 with TRBJ2-7; D is undetermined. CDR1 and CDR2 from the germline V gene are KGHSH and LQKENI. V was clipped by 3 bases and J by 3 bases, with 6 bases between them. The CDR3 consists of 12 residues. CDR3 DNA sequence: TGTGCCAGCTCACCGAGCCTCTACGAGCAGTACTTC. Protein product: CASSPSLYEQYF.

The chain is built from TRBV30 and TRBJ2-2; D possibly corresponds to TRBD1 (7 bases). The germline gives CDR1 GTSNPN, CDR2 SVGIG (reference sequence). The CDR3 runs 14 residues. Deletions cut 4 bases from V and 4 bases from J, with 13 bases between. CDR3 bases: TGTGCCTGGACTATCCAGGGGGGCACCGGGGAGCTGTTTTTT. It specifies CAWTIQGGTGELFF. The full variable domain, completed using reference TRBV30 and TRBJ2-2, is SQTIHQWPATLVQPVGSPLSLECTVEGTSNPNLYWYRQAAGRGLQLLFYSVGIGQISSEVPQNLSASRPQDRQFILSSKKLLLSDSGFYLCAWTIQGGTGELFFGEGSRLTVL.

Details on this clone: Different DNA sequences within this sample yield the same CDR3. This sequence joins TRBV18 and TRBJ1-1, with D tentatively TRBD1 (6 bases). Per germline, CDR1 KGHSH and CDR2 LQKENI. The CDR3 loop spans 15 amino acids. V lost 2 bases to trimming and J lost 1 base, with 11 bases between them. CDR3 DNA: TGTGCCAGCTCACCAGGTACAGGGCAGAACACTGAAGCTTTCTTT. Amino acid sequence: CASSPGTGQNTEAFF.

The chain is built from TRBV19 and TRBJ1-5, with 12 bases fitting TRBD1. After removal of 4 bases from V and 0 bases from J, the junction contained 10 bases not matched to a gene. Germline V lookup: CDR1 LNHDA, CDR2 SQIVND (reference sequence). The length of the CDR3 is 19 residues. The CDR3 loop reads CASSTRPGTGGSSNQPQHF. In DNA form, the CDR3 reads TGTGCCAGTAGTACCCGTCCCGGGACAGGGGGCTCTAGCAATCAGCCCCAGCATTTT.

V is TRBV5-5 and J is TRBJ2-1; 8 bases agree with TRBD1. Looked up from germline, CDR1 is SGHKS and CDR2 is YYEKEE (reference sequence). Trimming removed 2 bases from V and 5 bases from J; junction bases left unmatched: 6. CDR3 length: 15 residues. CDR3 bases: TGTGCCAGCAGCTTCCAGGGGGCAGGGGACAATGAGCAGTTCTTC. It codes for CASSFQGAGDNEQFF.

To note about this clone: A junction boundary mismatches the germline segment, possibly from a read error. The J gene is TRBJ1-1, the V gene TRBV10-2; D might be TRBD1 (5 bases). This CDR3 is 14 amino acids long. Germline V gives CDR1 WSHSY, CDR2 SAAADI. For the CDR3, the DNA is TGCGCCAGCAGGATAGACACCCTAGGGACTGAAGTTTTCTTT. This codes for CASRIDTLGTEVFF.

CDR3 region: CASSLRLAGVRTGELFF. CDR3 nucleotides: TGTGCCAGCAGCCTTCGACTAGCGGGAGTCCGCACCGGGGAGCTGTTTTTT. V is TRBV27 and J is TRBJ2-2; 12 nucleotides match TRBD2. The CDR3 contains 17 residues. The germline CDR1 and CDR2 sequences are MNHEY and SMNVEV (reference sequence). V trimming: 6 bases; J trimming: 4 bases; junction bases outside the gene matches: 9.

This chain joins TRBV28 and TRBJ2-2; possible D gene TRBD1, 6 bases. Germline V gene sequence: CDR1 MDHEN, CDR2 SYDVKM. This CDR3 has 15 amino acids. With 6 bases removed from V and 3 bases from J, the gap between germline ends came to 14 bases. The CDR3 bases are TGTGCCAGCAGACCTATACAGGGTGACACCGGGGAGCTGTTTTTT. It translates to CASRPIQGDTGELFF.

The chain recombines TRBV13 with TRBJ1-1; D uncertain. The CDR3 has 12 residues. V gave up 5 bases and J gave up 1 base, with 5 bases separating them. The germline V gene encodes CDR1 PRHDT and CDR2 FYEKMQ (reference sequence). This CDR3 reads CASSVQNTEAFF. The CDR3 DNA sequence: TGTGCCAGCAGCGTCCAGAACACTGAAGCTTTCTTT.

CDR3 region: CASSQDGMPNEKLFF. The CDR3 bases are TGTGCCAGCAGCCAAGACGGGATGCCTAATGAAAAACTGTTTTTT. The chain joins TRBV3-1 (or the pseudogene TRBV3-2) to TRBJ1-4; D gene unclear. Deletions cut 0 bases from V and 3 bases from J, with 8 bases between. The length of the CDR3 is 15 residues. Germline V lookup: CDR1 LGHDT, CDR2 YNNKEL (reference sequence).

V usage is TRBV30 and J usage is TRBJ2-2, with 13 nucleotides matching TRBD2. CDR1 GTSNPN and CDR2 SVGIG come from the germline V gene (reference sequence). V was clipped by 2 bases and J by 6 bases; unmatched bases: 3. The CDR3 is 15 amino acids. The CDR3 here is CAWSLGLAGAGELFF. CDR3 coding DNA: TGTGCCTGGAGTTTAGGACTAGCGGGAGCCGGGGAGCTGTTTTTT.

This sequence joins TRBV28 and TRBJ1-3, with D possibly TRBD1 on 6 matching bases. The CDR3 consists of 15 residues. The V gene lost 6 bases and the J gene lost 2 bases, with 14 bases spanning the gap. Germline V gene data show CDR1 as MDHEN and CDR2 as SYDVKM. CDR3 sequence: CASSPDTGTGNTIYF. The DNA of the CDR3 is TGTGCCAGCAGCCCTGATACAGGGACTGGAAACACCATATATTTT. Looking up the rest from reference TRBV28 and TRBJ1-3 gives the full variable domain: DVKVTQSSRYLVKRTGEKVFLECVQDMDHENMFWYRQDPGLGLRLIYFSYDVKMKEKGDIPEGYSVSREKKERFSLILESASTNQTSMYLCASSPDTGTGNTIYFGEGSWLTVV.

Only a few counts were recorded for this clone. The chain employs TRBV27 and TRBJ1-2; the D gene is possibly TRBD1 (6 bases). Germline CDR1 is MNHEY and CDR2 is SMNVEV (reference sequence). The CDR3 loop spans 13 amino acids. Deletions cut 3 bases from V and 3 bases from J, with 8 bases between. The CDR3 protein is CASSLTGDYGYTF. Here the CDR3 DNA reads TGTGCCAGCAGTTTGACAGGCGACTATGGCTACACCTTC.

V and J are TRBV27 and TRBJ2-7, with 8 nucleotides matching TRBD1. Trimming took 3 bases from V and 7 from J; bases not matched to a gene: 8. Germline CDR1 MNHEY, CDR2 SMNVEV (reference sequence). CDR3 length: 14 residues. The CDR3 nucleotides are TGTGCCAGCAGTTTTAAGGACAGGGTAGAAGAGCAGTACTTC. Protein: CASSFKDRVEEQYF.

V usage is TRBV9 and J usage is TRBJ2-7; possibly TRBD2 for D (6 bases). Trimming took off 0 bases at V and 4 bases at J, with 11 bases between the two ends. CDR1 and CDR2 (germline): SGDLS, YYNGEE. The CDR3 sequence is 14 residues long. Written as DNA, the CDR3 is TGTGCCAGCAGCGTAGCTGGGGGGAGGTACGAGCAGTACTTC. Encoded protein: CASSVAGGRYEQYF.

The chain is built from TRBV2 and TRBJ2-7; tentatively, D is TRBD2 (6 bases). The germline V gene has CDR1 SNHLY and CDR2 FYNNEI. Trimming pared 3 bases from V and 8 bases from J, leaving 11 bases between. CDR3 length: 12 amino acids. The CDR3 spells CASSDRTNKQYF. The CDR3 DNA follows: TGTGCCAGCAGTGACCGGACTAATAAGCAGTACTTC.

This clone was seen a few times. The chain combines TRBV27 with TRBJ1-1; 7 positions agree with TRBD1. The CDR3 spans 14 residues. Germline values: CDR1 MNHEY, CDR2 SMNVEV (reference sequence). V lost 6 bases and J lost 3; bases outside the gene matches: 7. The CDR3 region is CASRTGVGDTEAFF. CDR3 nucleotide sequence: TGTGCCAGCAGAACAGGGGTAGGGGACACTGAAGCTTTCTTT.